The T cell receptor beta chain under discussion was sequenced for a study of CD8 T cells in Susac syndrome. About the study: The Susac syndrome patients were therapy-naive, on corticosteroids, or on intravenous immunoglobulin alone at blood draw. Study conclusions and caveats: Within Susac syndrome CD4+ T cell repertoires, clonal expansion was not evident.

For this clonotype: The target antigen is unknown.

The ends lost 4 bases at V and 1 base at J; junction bases unmatched: 3. The CDR3 totals 15 residues. Germline lookup yields CDR1 SGDLS and CDR2 YYNGEE. The RNA input was about 0.5 to 1 ug, and it was reverse transcribed with random hexamers. TCRdb re-called the immunoSEQ multiplex PCR reads with MiXCR, one entry per CDR3 protein. The repertoire holds 170,000 or so distinct CDR3 sequences, with more than 95% as singletons. Sequenced sample: CD4+ T cells from PBMCs. This clonotype was sampled from a human donor with Susac syndrome. This chain uses TRBV9 with TRBJ2-2, with 8 bases fitting TRBD1. The DNA for the CDR3 is TGTGCCAGCAGCACTGGACAGGGGAACACCGGGGAGCTGTTTTTT. It specifies CASSTGQGNTGELFF.